This T cell receptor beta chain was captured by sequencing in a study of T cell repertoires in cytomegalovirus infection. Study-wide background: Recently identified HLA-C-restricted CMV epitopes were used, and well-studied HLA-B-restricted CMV epitopes were used as well. Whole-study results and caveats: Summed frequency of shared TCR beta families picked out CMV carriers who also had the relevant HLA. There were HLA-C-restricted CMV-specific TCR beta clonotypes dominating the ex vivo response.

Concerning this clonotype itself: Its antigen is undetermined.

MiXCR was run by TCRdb on the reads, yielding one entry per CDR3 protein. The data contain a few hundred thousand distinct CDR3 sequences, around 40% of them singletons. The specimen was cultured PBMCs, collected from culture after CMV antigen stimulation. This sequence was found in a human donor in good health (CMV status not recorded). Some clones in this sample may be carry-over from other donors' samples.

CDR3 residues: CSARDLMANTYVTGNEQFF. The CDR3 region has the DNA TGCAGTGCTAGAGATTTAATGGCGAACACCTACGTGACGGGAAATGAGCAGTTCTTC. The chain carries TRBV20-1 and TRBJ2-1; D might be TRBD2 (5 bases). Germline CDR1 is DFQATT and CDR2 is SNEGSKA (reference sequence). This CDR3 region has 19 residues. Trimming pared 0 bases from V and 7 bases from J, leaving 28 bases between.